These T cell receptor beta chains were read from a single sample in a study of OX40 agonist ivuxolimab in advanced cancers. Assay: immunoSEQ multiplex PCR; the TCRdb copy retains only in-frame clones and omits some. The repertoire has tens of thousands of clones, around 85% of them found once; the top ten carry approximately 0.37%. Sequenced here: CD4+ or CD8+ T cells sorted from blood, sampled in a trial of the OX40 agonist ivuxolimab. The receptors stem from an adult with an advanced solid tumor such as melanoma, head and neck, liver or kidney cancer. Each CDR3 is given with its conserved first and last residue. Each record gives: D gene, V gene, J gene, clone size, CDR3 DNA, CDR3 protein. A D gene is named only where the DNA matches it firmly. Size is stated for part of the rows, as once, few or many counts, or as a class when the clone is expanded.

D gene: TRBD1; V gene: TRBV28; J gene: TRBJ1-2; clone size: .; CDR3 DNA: TGTGCCACCAGGACAGGGGGAAACTATGGCTACACCTTC; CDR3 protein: CATRTGGNYGYTF
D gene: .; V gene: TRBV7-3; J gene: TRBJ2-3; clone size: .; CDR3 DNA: TGTGCCAGCAGCTTAGGCGTGGGGAGCACAGATACGCAGTATTTT; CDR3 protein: CASSLGVGSTDTQYF
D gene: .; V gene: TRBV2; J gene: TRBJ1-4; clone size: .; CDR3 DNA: TGTGCCAGCAGTGATTTTGGGAGAAAACTGTTTTTT; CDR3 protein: CASSDFGRKLFF
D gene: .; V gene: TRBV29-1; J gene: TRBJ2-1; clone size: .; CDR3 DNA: TGCAGCGGGGGAGTGGGGCTCTCCTACAATGAGCAGTTCTTC; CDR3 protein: CSGGVGLSYNEQFF
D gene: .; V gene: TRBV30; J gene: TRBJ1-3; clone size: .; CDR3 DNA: TGTGCCTGGAGTCCCGGGAAGGTGTCTGGAAACACCATATATTTT; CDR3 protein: CAWSPGKVSGNTIYF
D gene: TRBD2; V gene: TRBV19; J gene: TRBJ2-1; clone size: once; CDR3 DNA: TGTGCCAGTAGTACCTTAGCGGGGGGGCGTGAAGAGCAGTTCTTC; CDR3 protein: CASSTLAGGREEQFF
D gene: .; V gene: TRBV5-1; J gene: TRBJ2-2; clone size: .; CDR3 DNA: TGCGCCAGCAGCTTGTCCGGGTTATCCACCGGGGAGCTGTTTTTT; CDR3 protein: CASSLSGLSTGELFF
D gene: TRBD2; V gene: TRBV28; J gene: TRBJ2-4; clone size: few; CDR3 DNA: TGTGCCAGCAGCTCTAGCGGAGCCAAAAACATTCAGTACTTC; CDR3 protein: CASSSSGAKNIQYF
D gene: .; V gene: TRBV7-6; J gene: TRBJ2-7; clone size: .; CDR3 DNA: TGTGCCAGCAGCTTAGTTAGGTCCAACGAGCAGTACTTC; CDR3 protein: CASSLVRSNEQYF
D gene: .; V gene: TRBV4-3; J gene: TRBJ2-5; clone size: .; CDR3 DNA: TGCGCCAGCAGCCAAGATCAGGCCGCGGTAGAGACCCAGTACTTC; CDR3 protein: CASSQDQAAVETQYF
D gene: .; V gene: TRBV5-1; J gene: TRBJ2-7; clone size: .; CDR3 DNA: TGCGCCAGCAGCCCCCGGGGGCGGGAGTCCTACGAGCAGTACTTC; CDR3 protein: CASSPRGRESYEQYF
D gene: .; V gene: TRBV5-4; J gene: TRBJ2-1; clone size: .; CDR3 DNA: TGTGCCAGCAGCTTGCCCGGAACTGGATACAATGAGCAGTTCTTC; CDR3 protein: CASSLPGTGYNEQFF
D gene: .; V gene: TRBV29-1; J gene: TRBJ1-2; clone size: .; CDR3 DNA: TGCAGCGTGGCATCCCAGGTCCCGGGGGGCTACACCTTC; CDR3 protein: CSVASQVPGGYTF
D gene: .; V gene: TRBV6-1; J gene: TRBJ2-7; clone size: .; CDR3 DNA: TGTGCCAGCATAGGTCAATTCTCCTACGAGCAGTACTTC; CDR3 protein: CASIGQFSYEQYF
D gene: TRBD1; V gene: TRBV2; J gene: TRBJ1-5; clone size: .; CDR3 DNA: TGTGCCAGCAGGTTCGACAGGGAACAGCCCCAGCATTTT; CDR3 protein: CASRFDREQPQHF
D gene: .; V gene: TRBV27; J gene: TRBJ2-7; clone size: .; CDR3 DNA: TGTGCCAGCAGAATCCGGGACGGGCTGCTCGAGCAGTACTTC; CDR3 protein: CASRIRDGLLEQYF
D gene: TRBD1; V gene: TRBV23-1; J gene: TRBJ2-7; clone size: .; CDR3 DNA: TGCGCCAGCAGCCCCGGGACAGCTTCCTACGAGCAGTACTTC; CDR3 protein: CASSPGTASYEQYF
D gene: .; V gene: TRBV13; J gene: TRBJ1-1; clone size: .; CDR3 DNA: TGTGCCAGCAGCCCCACTGAAGGGGGGCAAGCTTTCTTT; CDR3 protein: CASSPTEGGQAFF
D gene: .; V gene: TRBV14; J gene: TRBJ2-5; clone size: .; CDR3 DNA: TGTGCCAGCAGCCAAGGGGCTAGATCGGAGACCCAGTACTTC; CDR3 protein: CASSQGARSETQYF
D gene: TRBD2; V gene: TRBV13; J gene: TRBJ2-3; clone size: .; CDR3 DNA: TGTGCCAGCAGCTTAGGGGGACTAGCTGAACACACAGATACGCAGTATTTT; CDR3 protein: CASSLGGLAEHTDTQYF
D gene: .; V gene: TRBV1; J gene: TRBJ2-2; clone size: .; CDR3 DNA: TGCACCAGCAGCAGGCTGGTTTTCGGGACAGCAATCGGGGAGCTGTTTTTT; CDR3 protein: CTSSRLVFGTAIGELFF
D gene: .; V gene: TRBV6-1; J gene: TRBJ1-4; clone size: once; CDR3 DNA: TGTGCCAGCAGTGAATGGGTAGGAGGAGGTAATGAAAAACTGTTTTTT; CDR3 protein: CASSEWVGGGNEKLFF
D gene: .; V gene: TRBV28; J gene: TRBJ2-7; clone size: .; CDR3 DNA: TGTGCCAGCAGTTTACGGGCATACGAGCAGTACTTC; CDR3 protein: CASSLRAYEQYF
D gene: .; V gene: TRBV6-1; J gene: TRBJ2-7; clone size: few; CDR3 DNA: TGTGCCAGCAGTGTATGGCAAGGAGGCACCTACGAGCAGTACTTC; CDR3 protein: CASSVWQGGTYEQYF
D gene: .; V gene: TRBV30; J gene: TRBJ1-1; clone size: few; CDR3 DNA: TGTGTCTGGAAGAAAAAGGCCATGAACACTGAAGCTTTCTTT; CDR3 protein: CVWKKKAMNTEAFF
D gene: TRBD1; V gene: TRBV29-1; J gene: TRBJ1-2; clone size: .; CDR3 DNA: TGCAGCGTTGTGGGACAGGGGGCGACTAACTATGGCTACACCTTC; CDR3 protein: CSVVGQGATNYGYTF
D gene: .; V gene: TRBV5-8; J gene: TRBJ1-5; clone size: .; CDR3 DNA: TGTGCCAGCAGTTGGGTGGGGGACGATCCCCGGCCCCAGCATTTT; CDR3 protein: CASSWVGDDPRPQHF
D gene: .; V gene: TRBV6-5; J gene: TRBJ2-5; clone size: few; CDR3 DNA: TGTGCCAGCAGTTACCCGGCAGGGTCCCGGGTGGTCCAGTACTTC; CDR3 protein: CASSYPAGSRVVQYF
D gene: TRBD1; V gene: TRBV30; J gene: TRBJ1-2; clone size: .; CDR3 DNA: TGTGCCGGCCGTGAGGGGACAGGCTATGGCTACACCTTC; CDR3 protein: CAGREGTGYGYTF
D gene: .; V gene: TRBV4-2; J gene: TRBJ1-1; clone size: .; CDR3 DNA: TGTGCCAGCAGCCAAGGCGTGAACACTGAAGCTTTCTTT; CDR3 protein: CASSQGVNTEAFF
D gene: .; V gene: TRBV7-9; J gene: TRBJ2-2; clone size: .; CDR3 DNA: TGTGCCAGCAGCTCCGGGTGGTTAAACACCGGGGAGCTGTTTTTT; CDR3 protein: CASSSGWLNTGELFF
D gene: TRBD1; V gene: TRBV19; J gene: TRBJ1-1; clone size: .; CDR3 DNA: TGTGCCAGTAGTCCGACAGACAGGGATCGCACTGAAGCTTTCTTT; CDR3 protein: CASSPTDRDRTEAFF